This T cell receptor beta chain was identified in a study of T cells in Graves' hyperthyroidism and ophthalmopathy (dated by TCRdb to the late 2010s). A note on the overall study: Peripheral blood was sampled at the time of initial diagnosis, prior to any treatment. The 75 to 100 discovery patients were divided at random into training and test sets in a 7:3 ratio. TCR Vbeta CDR3 sequencing of roughly 140 peripheral blood samples (under 45 ophthalmopathy, around 80 hyperthyroidism and roughly 17 progressor patients) is reported in the paper. An independent validation cohort of under 20 hyperthyroidism patients and 17 patients who later progressed to ophthalmopathy tested prospective prediction of ophthalmopathy. Following sampling, methimazole starting at 30 mg daily was given to hyperthyroidism patients, and high-dose intravenous methylprednisolone was given to ophthalmopathy patients. A discovery cohort of around 98 patients, fewer than 50 with Graves' ophthalmopathy and fewer than 65 with stable Graves' hyperthyroidism, was used to find distinguishing TCR V-J signatures. Thyroid tissue and blood T-cell repertoires from more than 5 Graves' hyperthyroidism patients were also compared in the study. Study-wide findings and limitations: No statistical method was used to fix the sample size in advance, and group allocation was not hidden from the investigators. A model built on a 13 V-J signature distinguished ophthalmopathy from stable hyperthyroidism, reaching approximately 89% sensitivity and 81% to 83% specificity in cross-validation and 80%/75% in testing. In validation, the model predicted progression to ophthalmopathy with over 60% sensitivity and around 72% specificity, a median of around six months before onset. Most expanded thyroid clonotypes (frequency above 0.001) were also found in blood, which suggests that blood repertoires may mirror thyroid immune responses.

TCR beta CDR3 regions were amplified from RNA transcripts. The TCR CDR3 was subjected to a first round of RT-PCR using the HTBI primer set and the Qiagen OneStep RT-PCR kit. Libraries were constructed in a second round of multiplex PCR, after which size selection and purification were performed. Paired-end sequencing of the libraries was performed with 100 bp reads on an Illumina HiSeq2000. As for the authors' bioinformatics: SOAPnuke was used to process the raw data, with reads discarded if the reads contained adapters or uncalled bases, had a mean Phred below 15, or lacked an exact constant-primer or identifier match. High-quality paired reads were merged with COPE v1.2.5, and unique nucleotide sequences were defined as clonotypes. MiTCR v1.1 was used to align the clonotypes against IMGT TRBV, TRBD and TRBJ reference segments. Only V-J combinations with frequency above 0.0001, covering roughly 99% of repertoires, were analysed. The TCS score was defined as the ratio of F50 (clonal expansion) to E x V (chaos), calculated using BLOSUM62-based TCRdist between CDR3 peptides within each V-J. Welch's t-statistics and random forest reduced several hundred V-J features to roughly 13, which were used in a naive Bayes classifier (R e1071). TCRdb took the public reads, trimmed them with fastp at Q25, ran MiXCR for clone calling and kept in-frame beta chains. For every CDR3 protein sequence, its rows merge into one entry that carries the most common genes and DNA. TCRdb assigned the V and J calls; the authors' analysis was not used. The sample has roughly 200,000 distinct CDR3 sequences on record, about a sixth of them singletons. The ten largest clones capture roughly 50% of the sample.

The CDR3 measures 14 amino acids from cysteine to phenylalanine. This entry keeps only the CDR3 DNA: 42 bases, framed from base 1. The germline V gene gives CDR1 as MNHNS and CDR2 as SASEGT. Trimming removed 5 bases from V and 7 bases from J; the gene matches leave 10 bases unexplained. At least ten counts were recorded for this clonotype. The antigen it binds to is not known. Per-base qualities were not stored, and no clone one base away is much larger. Stable Graves' hyperthyroidism was defined as no progression to ophthalmopathy during 18 months of follow-up. Hyperthyroidism patients were aged 18 to 65 years and newly diagnosed, with disease duration of less than 2 months. The study excluded patients with uncontrolled infections, other autoimmune diseases, pregnancy or lactation. Clinical symptoms, serum thyroxine and TRAb, thyroid ultrasound, and orbital computed tomography formed the basis for the diagnoses. Ficoll-Paque density gradient centrifugation was used to isolate PBMCs from around 9.1 ml of fresh peripheral blood. Trizol reagent was used to extract total RNA, and RNA quality was then checked on an Agilent 2100 Bioanalyzer.

Sequencing was performed on blood. The sequence joins TRBV6-1 to TRBJ2-7, with 8 junctional bases fitting TRBD1. The clonotype was recovered from a woman between 45 and 60 years old with Graves' hyperthyroidism. The CDR3 loop reads CASSQTGAMREQYF. The sequenced DNA is TGTGCCAGCAGTCAGACAGGGGCCATGAGAGAGCAGTACTTC.